The source of this T cell receptor beta chain is a study of CD8+CD57+ T cells in acquired aplastic anemia. Study overall: The study obtained an average of around 3.1 ug of DNA from sorted CD4+ and CD8+ cells. Whole-study results and caveats: Patients and controls were not found to differ significantly in CD8+ Simpson's diversity. Approximately 30 was the count of CD8+ CDR3 sequences that patients shared with controls.

Profiles of TCR beta VDJ and CDR3 were generated from a genomic DNA template. MiXCR was run by TCRdb on the reads, yielding one entry per CDR3 protein. The table includes about 180,000 distinct CDR3 sequences, around 48% detected once. The CDR3 covers 19 residues. V lost 0 bases and J lost 1; bases outside the gene matches: 12. Germline CDR1 is SQVTM and CDR2 is ANQGSEA. In the case of this clonotype: What it recognizes is unknown.

In patients chosen for sequencing, flow cytometry had shown CD8+CD57+ cell expansion. The study sampled blood from patients who had received no therapy. This receptor was obtained from a human donor with aplastic anemia. V usage is TRBV29-1 and J usage is TRBJ2-5; 12 nucleotides agree with TRBD2. Sequencing was carried out using sorted CD4+, CD8+, or CD8+CD57+ T cells (not recorded which) from PBMCs. The CDR3 loop is CSVEEGTRTSGTSQETQYF. CDR3 nucleotide sequence: TGCAGCGTTGAAGAGGGTACCAGGACTAGCGGGACCTCCCAAGAGACCCAGTACTTC.